This passage covers 19 T cell receptor beta chains from one sample sequenced in a study of regulatory T cells in long-lasting Graves disease. Arm-PCR of CDR3 regions and iRepertoire HTBI primers were used to build TCR beta libraries. In TCRdb, the multiplex PCR reads were re-called with MiXCR into one record per CDR3 protein. The sample lists 400,000 to 600,000 distinct CDR3 sequences, 20% to 25% occurring once. The time point denotes: persistent/refractory GD, antithyroid drugs over 5 years with positive TRAb. Following extraction of RNA from PBMCs, that RNA was used to make the TCR library. This material consisted of peripheral blood mononuclear cells (PBMCs), taken when the disease was refractory, from a patient treated with antithyroid drugs. These receptors all stem from a female donor with Graves disease.

This sequence joins TRBV30 and TRBJ1-1; D call uncertain. Germline CDR1 reads GTSNPN; CDR2 reads SVGIG (reference sequence). Trimming left V 1 base short and J 10 bases short, with 10 bases between. The CDR3 covers 11 residues. CDR3 nucleotide sequence: TGTGCCTGGAGTGGCTTTTCTAGAGCTTTCTTT. Residues: CAWSGFSRAFF.

To note about this clonotype: It may be a read error: a sequence one base away is much more abundant. V and J are TRBV6-2 or TRBV6-3 and TRBJ1-5; 10 bases fit TRBD1. CDR1 MNHEY and CDR2 SVGEGT come from the germline V gene. Trimming at V came to 5 bases and at J to 3 bases, leaving 7 bases not matched to a gene. The CDR3 extends over 16 amino acids. Here the CDR3 DNA reads TGTGCCAGCAGTGGACAGGGGGATATAGTCAATCAGCCCCAGCATTTT. Its protein product is CASSGQGDIVNQPQHF.

This clonotype was found many times. The gene calls are TRBV28 and TRBJ1-2; D gene uncertain. Germline V gene data show CDR1 as MDHEN and CDR2 as SYDVKM. CDR3 length: 13 residues. V shed 2 bases and J shed 3 bases, with 7 bases lying between them. The CDR3: CASSLGNHYGYTF. In DNA, the CDR3 is TGTGCCAGCAGTTTAGGGAACCACTATGGCTACACCTTC.

The table lists this clonotype with many counts. The J gene is TRBJ1-2, the V gene TRBV20-1; D remains ambiguous. V was pared by 1 base and J by 0 bases, with 12 bases between. This CDR3 is built from 15 residues. Per the germline V gene, CDR1 is DFQATT and CDR2 is SNEGSKA (reference sequence). The CDR3 sequence is CSARGQDRPNYGYTF. CDR3 coding DNA: TGCAGTGCTAGAGGGCAGGACCGACCTAACTATGGCTACACCTTC.

This clonotype was picked up many times. This sequence joins TRBV28 and TRBJ2-6; D is perhaps TRBD2 (5 bases). Germline V gene sequence: CDR1 MDHEN, CDR2 SYDVKM. The CDR3 is 16 amino acids. The V and J ends lost 4 bases and 0 bases respectively, with 10 bases between them. The DNA for the CDR3 is TGTGCCAGCAGTTCAGGACTGTACTCTGGGGCCAACGTCCTGACTTTC. Translated, it gives CASSSGLYSGANVLTF.

There are many counts of this clonotype. The germline gene is not matched at one end of the junction; a read error may be the cause. CDR3 protein: CASSLTGAETQYF. In nucleotides, the CDR3 is TGTGCCAGCAGCTTAACAGGGGCGGAGACCCAGTACTTC. The V gene is TRBV5-1, the J gene TRBJ2-5; 7 bases fit TRBD1. There are 13 residues in the CDR3. The germline CDR1 and CDR2 sequences are SGHRS and YFSETQ.

V and J are TRBV3-1 and TRBJ2-2; no firm D call. The CDR3 spans 12 residues. Germline V gives CDR1 LGHDT, CDR2 YNNKEL (reference sequence). Trimming left V 4 bases short and J 5 bases short, with 5 bases between. In DNA form, the CDR3 reads TGTGCCAGCAGCCCCTTAACCGGGGAGCTGTTTTTT. It specifies CASSPLTGELFF.

This clonotype was seen repeatedly, ten times or more. The chain combines TRBV12-3 or TRBV12-4 with TRBJ1-5; the match to TRBD1 covers 9 bases. J lost 4 bases, V lost 6 bases, and 10 bases had no gene match. The CDR3 length is 16 residues. This chain's CDR3 is CASRSGQGFRNQPQHF. CDR3 nucleotide sequence: TGTGCCAGCAGGTCGGGACAGGGATTCAGGAATCAGCCCCAGCATTTT.

This chain uses TRBV7-2 with TRBJ2-4; 8 nucleotides agree with TRBD2. The CDR3 is made up of 15 amino acids. Germline V gives CDR1 SGHTA, CDR2 FQGNSA. J lost 8 bases, V lost 7 bases, and 13 bases had no gene match. The CDR3 DNA reads TGTGCCAGCACCTCCGGGACTAGACCTTCAGACATTCAGTACTTC. It specifies CASTSGTRPSDIQYF.

Ten or more counts support this clonotype. The V and J genes are TRBV11-2 and TRBJ2-7, with TRBD2 identical over 12 bases. The V gene's germline CDR1 is SGHAT and CDR2 FQNNGV. The CDR3 is 17 amino acids. V was pared by 5 bases and J by 0 bases, with 8 bases of the junction left unmatched. CDR3 coding DNA: TGTGCCAGCAGCCCCACTAGCGGGGGGCCCCTCTCCTACGAGCAGTACTTC. Amino acids: CASSPTSGGPLSYEQYF.

The chain combines TRBV6-5 with TRBJ2-6; 15 positions agree with TRBD2. V lost 2 bases to trimming and J lost 3 bases; unmatched junction nucleotides: 2. Germline values: CDR1 MNHEY, CDR2 SVGAGI. The CDR3 length is 18 residues. The CDR3 here is CASSYGLAGGGGANVLTF. DNA for the CDR3: TGTGCCAGCAGTTACGGACTAGCGGGAGGGGGTGGGGCCAACGTCCTGACTTTC.

This clonotype was seen more than once but under ten times. CDR3: CASSSGLGGDEQYF. The CDR3 DNA reads TGTGCCAGCAGCTCAGGACTTGGGGGGGACGAGCAGTACTTC. The chain has TRBV11-1 and TRBJ2-7, with 7 positions matching TRBD2. Germline loops: CDR1 SGHAT, CDR2 FQDESV (reference sequence). Germline trimming cut 4 bases from V and 5 bases from J; bases unmatched to any gene: 8. CDR3 size: 14 residues.

The rearrangement uses TRBV27 and TRBJ2-7; D perhaps matches TRBD2 (5 bases). CDR1 MNHEY and CDR2 SMNVEV come from the germline V gene (reference sequence). The CDR3 spans 14 residues. Trimming stripped 2 bases from V and 3 bases from J, with 11 bases between. The CDR3 here is CASSLKGDCYEQYF. CDR3 sequence (DNA): TGTGCCAGCAGTTTAAAGGGAGATTGCTACGAGCAGTACTTC.

This clonotype was seen repeatedly, ten times or more. The chain carries TRBV5-5 and TRBJ2-5; D is unresolved. Germline V lookup: CDR1 SGHKS, CDR2 YYEKEE (reference sequence). Trimming took off 6 bases at V and 2 bases at J, with 11 bases between the two ends. This CDR3 has 13 amino acids. CDR3 sequence reads: CASNRALQETQYF. Here the CDR3 DNA reads TGTGCCAGCAACCGTGCCCTTCAAGAGACCCAGTACTTC.

The CDR3: CASSVGWQGQETQYF. The CDR3 bases are TGTGCCAGCAGCGTAGGTTGGCAGGGCCAAGAGACCCAGTACTTC. The chain couples TRBV9 to TRBJ2-5, with D possibly TRBD1 on 5 matching bases. The CDR3 is made up of 15 amino acids. Per the germline V gene, CDR1 is SGDLS and CDR2 is YYNGEE. Trimming pared 0 bases from V and 1 base from J, leaving 10 bases between.

This clonotype was detected many times. The gene calls are TRBV6-1 and TRBJ1-1; TRBD1 might be the D (5 bases). V was pared by 7 bases and J by 0 bases, with 15 bases between. CDR3 length equals 15 residues. CDR1 MNHNS and CDR2 SASEGT come from the germline V gene. The CDR3 nucleotides are TGTGCCAGCACCCCCGTTGGCAGGGTGAACACTGAAGCTTTCTTT. Encoded protein: CASTPVGRVNTEAFF.

This clonotype was recorded many times. The CDR3 region is CARPQGDTNEKLFF. CDR3 nucleotides: TGTGCCAGACCCCAGGGGGACACCAATGAAAAACTGTTTTTT. The chain couples TRBV28 to TRBJ1-4, with TRBD1 matching 7 bases. The CDR3 loop spans 14 amino acids. CDR1 and CDR2 (germline): MDHEN, SYDVKM. V was clipped by 9 bases and J by 5 bases; unmatched bases: 9.

The chain couples TRBV11-2 to TRBJ2-1; D gene unclear. CDR1 is SGHAT, CDR2 FQNNGV, per germline. V dropped 5 bases and J dropped 8 bases, with 16 bases sitting between them. This CDR3 is built from 14 residues. CDR3: CASSTPGPVHEQFF. In DNA form, the CDR3 reads TGTGCCAGCAGCACGCCGGGCCCCGTGCATGAGCAGTTCTTC.

This clonotype was seen a few times. The rearrangement links TRBV11-2 to TRBJ1-1, with D maybe TRBD1 (5 bases). The CDR3 is 17 amino acids. The germline V gene has CDR1 SGHAT and CDR2 FQNNGV. V lost 2 bases to trimming and J lost 0 bases, with 16 bases between them. DNA of the CDR3: TGTGCCAGCAGCTTATCGGCAGGGCTAAACATGAACACTGAAGCTTTCTTT. It yields the protein CASSLSAGLNMNTEAFF.